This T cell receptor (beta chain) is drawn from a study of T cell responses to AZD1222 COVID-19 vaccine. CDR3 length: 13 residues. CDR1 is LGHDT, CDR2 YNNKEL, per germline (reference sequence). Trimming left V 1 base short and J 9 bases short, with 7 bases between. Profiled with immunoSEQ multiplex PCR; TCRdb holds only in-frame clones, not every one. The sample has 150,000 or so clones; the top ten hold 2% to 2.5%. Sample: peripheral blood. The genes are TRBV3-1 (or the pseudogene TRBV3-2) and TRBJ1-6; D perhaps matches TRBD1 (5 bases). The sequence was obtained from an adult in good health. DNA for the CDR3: TGTGCCAGCAGCCAAGGTAGGGGTTCACCCCTCCACTTT. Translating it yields CASSQGRGSPLHF.